This T cell receptor (beta chain) was recorded in a study of blood T cell repertoires in COVID-19. Profiling relied on immunoSEQ multiplex PCR, and the TCRdb table lists in-frame clones only, not all of them. The sample yields about 240,000 clones, 75% to 85% seen once. V dropped 7 bases and J dropped 5 bases, with 14 bases sitting between them. The CDR3 covers 14 residues. CDR1 and CDR2 (germline): MGHDK, SYGVNS. V usage is TRBV25-1 and J usage is TRBJ1-4; no firm D call. The clonotype was recovered from a human donor in a cohort sampled during active COVID-19. Sequenced sample: peripheral blood. The CDR3 loop reads CASTLGLMNEKLFF. CDR3 nucleotide sequence: TGTGCCAGCACCCTAGGACTGATGAATGAAAAACTGTTTTTT.